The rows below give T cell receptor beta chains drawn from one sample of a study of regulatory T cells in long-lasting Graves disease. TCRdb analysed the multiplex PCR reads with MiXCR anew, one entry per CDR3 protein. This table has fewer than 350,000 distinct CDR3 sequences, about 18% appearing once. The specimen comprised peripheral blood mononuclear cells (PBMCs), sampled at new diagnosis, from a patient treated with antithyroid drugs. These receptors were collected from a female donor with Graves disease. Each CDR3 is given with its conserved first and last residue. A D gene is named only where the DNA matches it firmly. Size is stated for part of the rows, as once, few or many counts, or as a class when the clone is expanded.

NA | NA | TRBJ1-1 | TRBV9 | CASSDSSQGLLNTEAFF | TGTGCCAGCAGCGATTCCTCACAGGGACTCTTGAACACTGAAGCTTTCTTT
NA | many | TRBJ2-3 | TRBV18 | CASSPQSVSTDTQYF | TGTGCCAGCTCACCACAGAGCGTAAGCACAGATACGCAGTATTTT
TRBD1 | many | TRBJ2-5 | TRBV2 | CASRDRGMGQETQYF | TGTGCCAGCAGGGACAGGGGAATGGGCCAAGAGACCCAGTACTTC
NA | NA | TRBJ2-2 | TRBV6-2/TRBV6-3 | CASSYEGGGVYEQYFGPGGELFF | NA
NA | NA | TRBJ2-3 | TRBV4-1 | CASSQRAVGEDTQYF | TGTGCCAGCAGCCAAAGGGCGGTGGGGGAAGATACGCAGTATTTT
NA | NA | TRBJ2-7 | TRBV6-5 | CASSYRDSGDEQYF | TGTGCCAGCAGTTACCGGGACTCAGGAGACGAGCAGTACTTC
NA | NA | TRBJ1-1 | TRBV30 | CAWKEFRNTEAFF | TGTGCCTGGAAAGAGTTCAGGAACACTGAAGCTTTCTTT
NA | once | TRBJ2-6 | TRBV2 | CASSPRGFSGANVLTF | TGTGCCAGCAGCCCTCGGGGGTTCTCTGGGGCCAACGTCCTGACTTTC
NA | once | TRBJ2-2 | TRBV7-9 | CASSPALAGELFF | TGTGCCAGCAGCCCAGCACTAGCCGGGGAGCTGTTTTTT
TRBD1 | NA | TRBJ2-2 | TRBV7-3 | CASSLGTGIGTGELFF | TGTGCCAGCAGCTTAGGGACAGGGATAGGAACCGGGGAGCTGTTTTTT
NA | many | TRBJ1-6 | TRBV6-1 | CASRRPPGGISPLHF | TGTGCCAGCCGGAGGCCTCCAGGCGGGATTTCACCCCTCCACTTT
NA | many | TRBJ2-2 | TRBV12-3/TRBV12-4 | CASSSTGFSGELFF | TGTGCCAGCAGCTCTACTGGGTTTAGTGGGGAGCTGTTTTTT
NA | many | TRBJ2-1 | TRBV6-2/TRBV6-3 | CATGTLKMDEQFF | TGTGCCACCGGGACTCTAAAGATGGATGAGCAGTTCTTC
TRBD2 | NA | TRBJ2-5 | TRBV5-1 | CASSLALGGVRETQYF | TGCGCCAGCAGCTTGGCCCTCGGGGGGGTACGAGAGACCCAGTACTTC
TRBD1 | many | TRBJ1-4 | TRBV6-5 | CASSYGTGAGNNEKLFF | TGTGCCAGCAGTTACGGGACAGGGGCTGGGAATAATGAAAAACTGTTTTTT
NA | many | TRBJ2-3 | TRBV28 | CASSLARSTDTQYF | TGTGCCAGCAGTTTGGCACGGAGCACAGATACGCAGTATTTT
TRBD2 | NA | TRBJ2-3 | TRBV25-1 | CASSELAGLELDTQYF | TGTGCCAGCAGTGAATTAGCGGGACTAGAGTTGGATACGCAGTATTTT
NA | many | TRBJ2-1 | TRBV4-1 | CASSPLAGALYNEQFF | TGCGCCAGCAGCCCGTTGGCGGGGGCCCTCTACAATGAGCAGTTCTTC
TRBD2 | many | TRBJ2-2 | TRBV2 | CASKTSGSISGELFF | TGTGCCAGCAAAACTAGCGGGAGTATTAGCGGGGAGCTGTTTTTT
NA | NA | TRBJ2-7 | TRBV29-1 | CSVGDSVITYEQYF | TGCAGCGTTGGGGACTCGGTCATCACCTACGAGCAGTACTTC
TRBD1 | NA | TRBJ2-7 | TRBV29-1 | CSVETRTGNHEQYF | TGCAGCGTTGAAACTAGGACAGGGAACCACGAGCAGTACTTC
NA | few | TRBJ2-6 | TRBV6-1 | CASSSAGWAGANVLTF | TGTGCCAGCAGCTCGGCGGGGTGGGCTGGGGCCAACGTCCTGACTTTC
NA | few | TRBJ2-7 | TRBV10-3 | CAISDTGSERGYEQHF | TGTGCCATCAGCGATACAGGGTCGGAGCGGGGCTACGAGCAGCACTTC
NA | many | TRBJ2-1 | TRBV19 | CASLDSYYNEQFF | TGTGCCAGTCTCGACTCCTACTACAATGAGCAGTTCTTC